This is a list of T cell receptor beta chains from one sample in a study of post-analysis software for immune sequencing data. TCRdb re-analysed the PCR reads in MiXCR, keeping a single row per CDR3 protein. Of approximately 730,000 distinct CDR3 sequences listed, 25% to 30% are singletons. The material sequenced was blood. These receptors all come from a girl under 18 with multiple sclerosis. Each CDR3 is given with its conserved first and last residue. D genes are given only for firm matches. Some rows mark clone size as missing; the rest say once, few, many or name a class of expanded clone.

CDR3 DNA,CDR3 protein,D gene,clone size,J gene,V gene
TGTGCCAGCAGCCCGCCACCGGGAGATACGCAGTATTTT,CASSPPPGDTQYF,-,few,TRBJ2-3,TRBV7-9
TGCAGCGTTGGGCTCCTGTCCGAGCAGTACTTC,CSVGLLSEQYF,-,-,TRBJ2-7,TRBV29-1
TGCGCCAGCAGCTCGGCCGGGACAGACTCCTACAATGAGCAGTTCTTC,CASSSAGTDSYNEQFF,TRBD1,-,TRBJ2-1,TRBV5-1
TGCAGTGCTAGCCGGGACAGGTTTAACTATGGCTACACCTTC,CSASRDRFNYGYTF,TRBD1,many,TRBJ1-2,TRBV20-1
TGCAGTGCTAGAGTAACAGCCGACACTGAAGCTTTCTTT,CSARVTADTEAFF,-,-,TRBJ1-1,TRBV20-1
TGTGCCACGTCAAGGACAGGGGGGAACTATGGCTACACCTTC,CATSRTGGNYGYTF,TRBD1,-,TRBJ1-2,TRBV27
TGTGCCAGCCATGGGCGGGCGACAGATACGCAGTATTTT,CASHGRATDTQYF,-,few,TRBJ2-3,TRBV6-6
TGTGCCAGCACCCAAGGAGTCACAGGGAGGGAGTTCTTC,CASTQGVTGREFF,-,many,TRBJ2-1,TRBV27
TGTGCCAGCAGTCCGACAGGGGGCATCTATAATTCACCCCTCCACTTT,CASSPTGGIYNSPLHF,TRBD1,few,TRBJ1-6,TRBV28
TGCGCCAGCAGCCTCTCCGATGCAGGGTATGGCTACACCTTC,CASSLSDAGYGYTF,-,few,TRBJ1-2,TRBV5-1
TGTGCCAGCAGACATACCCGACGCGGGGCGGGCAATGAGCAGTTCTTC,CASRHTRRGAGNEQFF,-,-,TRBJ2-1,TRBV12-3/TRBV12-4
TGCAGTGCTAGTTCAGGTCCACATCTGGAGGCGCAGTACTTC,CSASSGPHLEAQYF,-,-,TRBJ2-5,TRBV20-1
TGTGCCAGCAGGCGGATGGGAGGCGAAAAACTGTTTTTT,CASRRMGGEKLFF,-,few,TRBJ1-4,TRBV2
TGCAGTTTTACCGGCTCCTACAATGAGCAGTTCTTC,CSFTGSYNEQFF,-,-,TRBJ2-1,TRBV20-1
TGCAGTGCTAAATGGGTCCAGGGGGACGTAAAACTGTTTTTT,CSAKWVQGDVKLFF,TRBD1,few,TRBJ1-4,TRBV20-1
TGTGCCATCAGTGCCGGACAGGCTAGCACAGATACGCAGTATTTT,CAISAGQASTDTQYF,TRBD1,many,TRBJ2-3,TRBV10-3
TGTGCCAGCAGCCCACCCCGACGGTCCAAGACACACAATGAGCAGTTCTTC,CASSPPRRSKTHNEQFF,-,few,TRBJ2-1,TRBV7-8
TGTGCCAGCACCGGCCCCCAGGGCGATCAGCCCCAGCATTTT,CASTGPQGDQPQHF,-,-,TRBJ1-5,TRBV7-9
TGTGCCAGCACTCCCGGGAGGGCTTACGAGCAGTACTTC,CASTPGRAYEQYF,TRBD2,few,TRBJ2-7,TRBV28
TGTGCCAGCAGCCAGACAGGATCTAACTATGGCTACACCTTC,CASSQTGSNYGYTF,-,-,TRBJ1-2,TRBV7-2
TGTGCTAGTGGTACCGGGACAGGGGTACGCAAGCAGTACTTC,CASGTGTGVRKQYF,TRBD1,-,TRBJ2-7,TRBV12-5
TGTGCCAGCTCATCTCTAGCGGGGGGGCCGTCCTCCTACAATGAGCAGTTCTTC,CASSSLAGGPSSYNEQFF,TRBD2,few,TRBJ2-1,TRBV18
TGTGCCAGCAGTTTGGGGCGGGATCTTAGCAATCAGCCCCAGCATTTT,CASSLGRDLSNQPQHF,-,-,TRBJ1-5,TRBV7-2